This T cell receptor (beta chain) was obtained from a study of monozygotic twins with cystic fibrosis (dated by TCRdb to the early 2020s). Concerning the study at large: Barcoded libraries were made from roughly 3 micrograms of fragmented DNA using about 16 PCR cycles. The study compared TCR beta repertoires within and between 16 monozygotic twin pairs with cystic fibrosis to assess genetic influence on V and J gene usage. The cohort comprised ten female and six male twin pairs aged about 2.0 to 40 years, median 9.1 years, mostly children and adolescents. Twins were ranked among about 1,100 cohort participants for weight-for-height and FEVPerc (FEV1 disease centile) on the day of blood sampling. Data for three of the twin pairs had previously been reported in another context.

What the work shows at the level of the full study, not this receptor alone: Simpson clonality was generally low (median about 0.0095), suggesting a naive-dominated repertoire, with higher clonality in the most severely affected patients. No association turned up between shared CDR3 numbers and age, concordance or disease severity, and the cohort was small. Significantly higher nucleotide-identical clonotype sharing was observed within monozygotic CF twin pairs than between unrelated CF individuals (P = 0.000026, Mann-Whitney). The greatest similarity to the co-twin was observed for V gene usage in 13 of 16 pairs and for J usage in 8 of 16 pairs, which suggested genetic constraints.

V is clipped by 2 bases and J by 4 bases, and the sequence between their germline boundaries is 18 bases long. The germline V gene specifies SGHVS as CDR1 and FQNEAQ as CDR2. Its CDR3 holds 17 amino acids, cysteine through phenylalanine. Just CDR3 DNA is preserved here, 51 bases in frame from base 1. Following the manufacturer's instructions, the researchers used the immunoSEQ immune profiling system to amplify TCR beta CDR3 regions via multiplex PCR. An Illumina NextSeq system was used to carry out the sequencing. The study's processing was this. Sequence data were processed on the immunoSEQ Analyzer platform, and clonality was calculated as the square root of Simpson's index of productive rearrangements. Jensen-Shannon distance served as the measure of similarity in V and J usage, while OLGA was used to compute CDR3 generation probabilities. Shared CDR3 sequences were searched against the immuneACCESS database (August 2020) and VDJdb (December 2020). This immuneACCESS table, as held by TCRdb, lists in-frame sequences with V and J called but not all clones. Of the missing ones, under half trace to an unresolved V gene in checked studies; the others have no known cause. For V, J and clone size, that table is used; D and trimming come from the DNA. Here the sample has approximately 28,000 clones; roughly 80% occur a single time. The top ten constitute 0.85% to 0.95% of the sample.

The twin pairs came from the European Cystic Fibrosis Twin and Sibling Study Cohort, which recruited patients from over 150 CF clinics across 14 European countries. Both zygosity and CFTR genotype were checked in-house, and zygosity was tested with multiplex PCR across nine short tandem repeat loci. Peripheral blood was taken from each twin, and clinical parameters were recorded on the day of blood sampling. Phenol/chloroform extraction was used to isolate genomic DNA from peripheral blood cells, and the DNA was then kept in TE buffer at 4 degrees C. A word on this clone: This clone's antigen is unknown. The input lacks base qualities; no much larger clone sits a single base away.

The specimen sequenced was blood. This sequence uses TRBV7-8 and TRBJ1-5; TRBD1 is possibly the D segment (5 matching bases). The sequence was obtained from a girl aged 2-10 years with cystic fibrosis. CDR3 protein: CASSLFNPRQGNQPQHF. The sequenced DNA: TGTGCCAGCAGCTTATTTAATCCGCGGCAGGGTAATCAGCCCCAGCATTTT.